This T cell receptor beta chain comes out of a study of beta chain features in type 1 diabetes. Study results and limitations: For Type 1 diabetes patients, all four CD4+ subsets carried TCRB CDR3s that were moderately but significantly shorter. In cDNA sequencing, cells with high TCR expression could be over-represented.

Deletions cut 5 bases from V and 3 bases from J, with 10 bases between. The germline CDR1 and CDR2 sequences are ENHRY and SYGVKD. The CDR3 runs 13 residues. Sequenced material consisted of expressed TCRB transcripts (all of the isolated RNA was reverse transcribed). The method was immunoSEQ multiplex PCR; TCRdb's version includes in-frame clones alone and lacks a portion of them. The data contain around 340,000 clones, approximately 9.7% of them singletons. This clone was counted only a few times. Antigen unknown. This receptor was obtained from a man aged 25-45 years with type 1 diabetes. V is TRBV10-3 and J is TRBJ1-2; weak D call: TRBD1 (5 bases). The specimen was central memory CD4+ T cells from blood. CDR3 nucleotide sequence: TGTGCCATCAGTCTCGGGACTTACTATGGCTACACCTTC. Its translation is CAISLGTYYGYTF.